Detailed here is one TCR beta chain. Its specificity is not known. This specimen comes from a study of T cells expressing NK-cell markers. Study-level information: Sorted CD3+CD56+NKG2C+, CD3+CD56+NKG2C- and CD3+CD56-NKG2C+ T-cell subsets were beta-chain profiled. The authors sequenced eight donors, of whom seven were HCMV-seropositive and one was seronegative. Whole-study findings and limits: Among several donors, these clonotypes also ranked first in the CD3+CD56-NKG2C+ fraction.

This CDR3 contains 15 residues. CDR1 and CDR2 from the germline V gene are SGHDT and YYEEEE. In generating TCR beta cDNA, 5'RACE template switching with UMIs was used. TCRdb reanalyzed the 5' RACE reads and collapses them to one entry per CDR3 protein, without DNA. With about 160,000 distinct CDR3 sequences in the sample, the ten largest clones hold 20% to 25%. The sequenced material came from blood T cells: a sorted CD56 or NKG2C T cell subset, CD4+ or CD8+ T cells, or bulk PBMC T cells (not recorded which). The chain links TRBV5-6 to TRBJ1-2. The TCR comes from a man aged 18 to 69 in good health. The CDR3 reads CASSLTGALTGGYTF.